This T cell receptor (beta chain) comes out of a study of shared clonotypes between healthy human individuals (dated by TCRdb to 2018 to 2021). Regarding the research as a whole: The cohort included a few men and a couple of women between 18 and 49 years of age. For each donor, three plates each were used for CD4 naive and CD4 memory, two plates were used for CD8 naive, and one plate was used for CD8 memory. Per donor, leukapheresis produced somewhere between about 0.85 and 8.9 billion PBMCs. The study deeply sequenced blood TCR repertoires of about five healthy adults to estimate repertoire size and the extent of clonotype sharing between individuals. To increase sequencing depth and limit assay-specific biases, TCR repertoire library preparation and sequencing were carried out by different laboratories using diverse techniques.

Healthy HIV-negative adults with no recently reported acute infections or vaccinations were included as donors. Every donor was a Caucasian adult living in Nashville, Tennessee, USA. CD4+ T cells were enriched by magnetic negative selection; naive cells were then positively selected on CD45RA, and the negative fraction formed the memory subset. After blood collection by leukapheresis, PBMCs were isolated using Ficoll-Histopaque density gradient centrifugation and then cryopreserved in the vapor phase of liquid nitrogen. Analytical flow cytometry was used to check the purity and quantity of each magnetically sorted T cell population. Genomic DNA was isolated from every sorted fraction and measured by UV absorbance on a Nanodrop 2000c. For this chain, trimming is 4 bases at the V end and 5 bases at the J end, and the number of junction bases without a gene match is 6. For CDR1 and CDR2, the germline V gene lists SGHAT and FQNNGV. The CDR3 holds 16 amino acids from the cysteine to the phenylalanine. The entry retains the CDR3 DNA only, 48 bases that are in frame from base 1.

Regarding this clone: Its target antigen remains unknown. Base qualities were left out, and no much larger clone turns up one base away.

Using the deep immunoSEQ assay, TCR CDR3 regions were amplified from genomic DNA by multiplex PCR. Extracted genomic DNA from each cell subset was spread evenly across all wells of several immunoSEQ 96-well plates, with each plate serving as a replicate. For sorted subsets, about 200 ng genomic DNA, equal to about 30,000 T cell genomes, was loaded into each replicate PCR. The purified libraries were quantified using a Qubit 3.0 fluorometer, sized with a Bioanalyzer 2100, and then quantified again using the KAPA Library Quantification kit. Every immunoSEQ 96-well plate was sequenced on a dedicated single-read 150-cycle Illumina NextSeq 550 flow cell. As for how the authors treated the data: Because the immunoSEQ output held only junctional sequences and lacked quality scores, the filtering could not match the filtering applied to full-length reads. Sequences were annotated with PyIR, a Python wrapper for IgBLAST v1.9, and V/J genes and CDR3 were assigned using IMGT germline references. Reads were filtered out if the reads had weak V/J assignments (E-value above 1e-6), no CDR3, stop codons, out-of-frame junctions, or ambiguous translated residues. V3J clonotypes were defined by identical inferred V gene, J gene, and CDR3 amino acid sequence. Percentage overlap between repertoires was computed as shared unique clonotypes divided by the size of the smaller repertoire. Three approaches were used to assess repertoire richness: RTK rarefaction, the Chao1 estimator, and Recon v2.1 estimates of unobserved clonotypes. OLGA was used to compute generation probabilities for all TCRbeta clonotypes that the gDNA method yielded from several donors. In its TCRdb copy, this immuneACCESS table keeps in-frame sequences only and misses some clones. Where compared with another copy, unresolved V genes explain less than half of these, and the others have no known cause. That table furnishes V, J and clone size, whereas the DNA furnished D and trimming. This sample gives more than 850,000 clones in total; 75% to 85% of them show up just once. The ten largest clones take up more than 0.45% of the sample.

The full study reports these points: Because the study included only a small number of donors, the genetic and exposure-history diversity represented was limited. Sharing across several donors was observed for about 5% of naive CD4, under 4% of naive CD8, roughly 2.4% of memory CD4, and roughly 0.43% of memory CD8 clonotypes. Only blood was sampled, and tissue TCR repertoires likely differ from those in blood. Rarefaction of sorted-subset datasets indicated incomplete sequencing despite the large sequencing depth. Based on pairwise subsampling, the degree of clonotype sharing among donors was expected to be affected by sequencing depth. Naive subsets generally had larger estimated clonotype richness than memory subsets. Compared with non-shared clonotypes, clonotypes shared by all four sorted-subset donors had higher generation probabilities.

Sequencing input: memory CD4+ T cells from PBMCs. This specimen's cell subset or site label, per the study, means: CD45RA-negative fraction. The rearrangement joined TRBV11-2 to TRBJ2-5, with TRBD2 identical over 14 junction bases. This receptor was identified in a man aged 18 to 30 in good health. Some clones in this sample may be carry-over from other donors' samples. The sequence in DNA is TGTGCCAGCAGCTGGGGACTAGCGGGAGTCCTGGAGACCCAGTACTTC. This codes for CASSWGLAGVLETQYF.